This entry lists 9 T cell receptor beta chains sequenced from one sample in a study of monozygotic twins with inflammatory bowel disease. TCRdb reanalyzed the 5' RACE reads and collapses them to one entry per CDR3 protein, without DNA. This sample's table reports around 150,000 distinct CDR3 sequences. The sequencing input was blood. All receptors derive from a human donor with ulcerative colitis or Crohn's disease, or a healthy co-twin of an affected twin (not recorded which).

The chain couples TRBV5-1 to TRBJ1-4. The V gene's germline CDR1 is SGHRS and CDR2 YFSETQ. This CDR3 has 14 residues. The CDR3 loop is CASSLEAGNEKLFF.

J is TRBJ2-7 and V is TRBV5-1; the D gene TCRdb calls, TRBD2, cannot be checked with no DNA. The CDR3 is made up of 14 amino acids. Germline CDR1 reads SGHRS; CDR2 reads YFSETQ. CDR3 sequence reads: CASRPTAGGGEQYF.

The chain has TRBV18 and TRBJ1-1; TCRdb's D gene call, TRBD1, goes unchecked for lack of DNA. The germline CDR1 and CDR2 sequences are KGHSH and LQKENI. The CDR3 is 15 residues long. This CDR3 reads CASSPRDRANTEAFF.

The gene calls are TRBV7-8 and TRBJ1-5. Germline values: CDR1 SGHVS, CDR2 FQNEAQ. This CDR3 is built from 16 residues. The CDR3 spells CASSLSGQVGNQPQHF.

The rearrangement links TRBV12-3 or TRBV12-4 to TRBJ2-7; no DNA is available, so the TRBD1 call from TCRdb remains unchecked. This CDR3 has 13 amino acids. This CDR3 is CASSLRTAGEQYF.

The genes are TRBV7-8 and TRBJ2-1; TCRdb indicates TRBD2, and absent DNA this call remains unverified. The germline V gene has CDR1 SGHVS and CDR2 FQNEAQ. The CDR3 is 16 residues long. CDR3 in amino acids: CASSLGRSGGSNSRFF.

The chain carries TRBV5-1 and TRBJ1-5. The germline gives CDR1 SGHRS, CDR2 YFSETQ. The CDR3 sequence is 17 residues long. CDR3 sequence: CASSLGPVGNSNQPQHF.

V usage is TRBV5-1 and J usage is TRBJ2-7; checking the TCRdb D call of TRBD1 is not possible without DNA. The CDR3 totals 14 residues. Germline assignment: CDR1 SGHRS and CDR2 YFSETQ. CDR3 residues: CASSSQGPVPEQYF.

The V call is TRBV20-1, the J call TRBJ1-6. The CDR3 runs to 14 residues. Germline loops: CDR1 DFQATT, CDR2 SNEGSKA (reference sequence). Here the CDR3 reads CSARVGRRNSPLHF.